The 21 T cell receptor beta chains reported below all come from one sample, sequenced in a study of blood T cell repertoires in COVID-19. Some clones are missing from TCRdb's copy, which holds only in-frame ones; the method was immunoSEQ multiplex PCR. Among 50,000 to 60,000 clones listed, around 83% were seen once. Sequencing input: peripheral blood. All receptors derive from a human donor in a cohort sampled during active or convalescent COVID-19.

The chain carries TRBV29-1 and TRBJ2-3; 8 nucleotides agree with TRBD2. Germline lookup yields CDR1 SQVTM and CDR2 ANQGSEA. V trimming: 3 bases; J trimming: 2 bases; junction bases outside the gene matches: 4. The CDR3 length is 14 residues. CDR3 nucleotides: TGCAGCGTTGACGGGGGGGACTCCACAGATACGCAGTATTTT. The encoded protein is CSVDGGDSTDTQYF.

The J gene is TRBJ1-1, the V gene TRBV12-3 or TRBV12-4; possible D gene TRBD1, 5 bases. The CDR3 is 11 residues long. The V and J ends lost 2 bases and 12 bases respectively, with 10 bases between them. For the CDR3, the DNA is TGTGCCAGCAGTTTAAGGGGCCCCCCTTTCTTT. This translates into CASSLRGPPFF.

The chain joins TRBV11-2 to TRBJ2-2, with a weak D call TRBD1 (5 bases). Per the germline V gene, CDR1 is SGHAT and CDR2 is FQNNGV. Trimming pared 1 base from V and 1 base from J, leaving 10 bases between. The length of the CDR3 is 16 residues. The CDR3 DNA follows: TGTGCCAGCAGCTTAGGTCCCGGACAGAACACCGGGGAGCTGTTTTTT. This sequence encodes CASSLGPGQNTGELFF.

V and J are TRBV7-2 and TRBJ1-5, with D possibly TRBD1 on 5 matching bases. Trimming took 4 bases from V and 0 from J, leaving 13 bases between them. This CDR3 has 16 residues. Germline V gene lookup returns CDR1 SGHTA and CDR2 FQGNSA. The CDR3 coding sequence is TGTGCCAGCAGCTCGGTGTTGGGGGGTAGCAATCAGCCCCAGCATTTT. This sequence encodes CASSSVLGGSNQPQHF.

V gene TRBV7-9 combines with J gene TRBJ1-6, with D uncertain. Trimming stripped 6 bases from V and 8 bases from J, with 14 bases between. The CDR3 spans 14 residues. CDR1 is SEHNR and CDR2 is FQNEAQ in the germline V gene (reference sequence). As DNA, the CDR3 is TGTGCCAGCAGGATCCTGCGGTTCGATTCACCCCTCCACTTT. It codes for CASRILRFDSPLHF. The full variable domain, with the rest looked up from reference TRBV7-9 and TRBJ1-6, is DTGVSQNPRHKITKRGQNVTFRCDPISEHNRLYWYRQTLGQGPEFLTYFQNEAQLEKSRLLSDRFSAERPKGSFSTLEIQRTEQGDSAMYLCASRILRFDSPLHFGNGTRLTVT.

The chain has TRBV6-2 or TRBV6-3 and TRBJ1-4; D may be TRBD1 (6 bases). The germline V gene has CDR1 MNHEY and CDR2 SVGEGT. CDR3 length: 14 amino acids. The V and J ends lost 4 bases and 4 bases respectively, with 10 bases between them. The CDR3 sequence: CASSWTDDNEKLFF. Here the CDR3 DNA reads TGTGCCAGCAGTTGGACAGATGATAATGAAAAACTGTTTTTT.

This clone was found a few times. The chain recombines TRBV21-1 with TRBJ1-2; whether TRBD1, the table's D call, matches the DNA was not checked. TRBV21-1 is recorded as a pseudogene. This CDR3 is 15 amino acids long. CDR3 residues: CASSKVGQGHYGYTF. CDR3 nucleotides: TGTGCCAGCAGCAAAGTGGGACAGGGCCACTATGGCTACACCTTC.

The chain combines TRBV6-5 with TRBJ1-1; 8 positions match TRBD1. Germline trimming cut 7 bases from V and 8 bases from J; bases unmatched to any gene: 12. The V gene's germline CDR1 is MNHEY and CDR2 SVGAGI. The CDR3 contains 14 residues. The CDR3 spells CASKVARGREEAFF. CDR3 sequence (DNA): TGTGCCAGCAAAGTAGCCAGGGGGCGCGAGGAAGCTTTCTTT.

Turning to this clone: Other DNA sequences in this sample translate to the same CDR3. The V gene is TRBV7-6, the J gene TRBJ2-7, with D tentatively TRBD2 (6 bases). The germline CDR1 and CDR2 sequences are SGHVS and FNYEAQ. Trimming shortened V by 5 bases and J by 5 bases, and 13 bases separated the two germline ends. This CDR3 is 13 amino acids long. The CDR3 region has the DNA TGTGCCAGCAGCCCCGGTACGGGGGACGAGCAGTACTTC. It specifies CASSPGTGDEQYF.

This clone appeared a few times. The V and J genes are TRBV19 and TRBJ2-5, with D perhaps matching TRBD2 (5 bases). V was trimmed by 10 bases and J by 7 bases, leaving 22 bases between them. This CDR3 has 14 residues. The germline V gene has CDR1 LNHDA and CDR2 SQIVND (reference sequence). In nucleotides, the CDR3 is TGTGCCACCGGGGAGAGTCCTGCCTCGGGGACCCAGTACTTC. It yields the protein CATGESPASGTQYF. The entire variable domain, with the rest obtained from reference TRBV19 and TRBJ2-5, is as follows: DGGITQSPKYLFRKEGQNVTLSCEQNLNHDAMYWYRQDPGQGLRLIYYSQIVNDFQKGDIAEGYSVSREKKESFPLTVTSAQKNPTAFYLCATGESPASGTQYFGPGTRLLVL.

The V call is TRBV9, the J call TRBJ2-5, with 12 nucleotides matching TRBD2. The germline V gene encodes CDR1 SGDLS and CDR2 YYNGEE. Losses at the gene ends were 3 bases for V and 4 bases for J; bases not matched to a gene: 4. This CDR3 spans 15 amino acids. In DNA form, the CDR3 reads TGTGCCAGCAGCGGGGGGACTAGCGGGCGAGAGACCCAGTACTTC. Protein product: CASSGGTSGRETQYF.

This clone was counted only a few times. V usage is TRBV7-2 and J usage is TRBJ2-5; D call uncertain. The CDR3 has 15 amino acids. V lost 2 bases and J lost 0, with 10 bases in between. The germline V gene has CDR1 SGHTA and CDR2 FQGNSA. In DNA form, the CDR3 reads TGTGCCAGCAGCTTAATCGTCGGGTACCAAGAGACCCAGTACTTC. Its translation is CASSLIVGYQETQYF.

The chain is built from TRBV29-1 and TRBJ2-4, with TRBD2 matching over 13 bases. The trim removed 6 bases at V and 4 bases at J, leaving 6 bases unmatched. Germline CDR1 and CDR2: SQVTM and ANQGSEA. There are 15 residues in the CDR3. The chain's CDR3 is CSVGTSGAGKNIQYF. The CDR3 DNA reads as TGCAGCGTCGGGACTAGCGGGGCGGGAAAAAACATTCAGTACTTC.

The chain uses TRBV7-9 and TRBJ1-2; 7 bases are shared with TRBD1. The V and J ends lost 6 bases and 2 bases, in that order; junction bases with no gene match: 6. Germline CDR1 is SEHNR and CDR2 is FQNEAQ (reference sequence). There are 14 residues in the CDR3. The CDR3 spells CASRGQTANYGYTF. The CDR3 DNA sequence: TGTGCCAGCAGGGGACAGACTGCAAACTATGGCTACACCTTC.

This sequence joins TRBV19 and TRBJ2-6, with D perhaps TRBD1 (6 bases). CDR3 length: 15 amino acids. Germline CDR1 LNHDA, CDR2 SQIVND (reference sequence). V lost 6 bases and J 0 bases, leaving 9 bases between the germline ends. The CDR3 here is CASRDSVSGANVLTF. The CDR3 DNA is TGTGCCAGTAGGGACAGTGTCTCTGGGGCCAACGTCCTGACTTTC.

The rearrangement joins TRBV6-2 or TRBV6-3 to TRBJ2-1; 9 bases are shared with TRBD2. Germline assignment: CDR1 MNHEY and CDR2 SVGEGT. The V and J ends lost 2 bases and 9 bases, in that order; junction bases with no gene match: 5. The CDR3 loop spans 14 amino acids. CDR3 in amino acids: CASSYSPSGVEQFF. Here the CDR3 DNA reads TGTGCCAGCAGTTACAGCCCTAGCGGGGTTGAGCAGTTCTTC.

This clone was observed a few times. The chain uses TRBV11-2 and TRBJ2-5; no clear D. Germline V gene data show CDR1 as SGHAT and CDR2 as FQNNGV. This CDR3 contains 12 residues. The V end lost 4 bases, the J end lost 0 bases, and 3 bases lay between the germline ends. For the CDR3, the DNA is TGTGCCAGCAGCTCGTACCAAGAGACCCAGTACTTC. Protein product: CASSSYQETQYF. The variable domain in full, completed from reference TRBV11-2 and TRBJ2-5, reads EAGVAQSPRYKIIEKRQSVAFWCNPISGHATLYWYQQILGQGPKLLIQFQNNGVVDDSQLPKDRFSAERLKGVDSTLKIQPAKLEDSAVYLCASSSYQETQYFGPGTRLLVL.

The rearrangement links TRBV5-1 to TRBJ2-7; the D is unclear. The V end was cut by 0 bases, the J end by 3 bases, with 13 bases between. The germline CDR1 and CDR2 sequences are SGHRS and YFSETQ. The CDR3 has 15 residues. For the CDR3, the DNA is TGCGCCAGCAGCTTGGAAGGTCTAGGTATCTACGAGCAGTACTTC. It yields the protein CASSLEGLGIYEQYF.

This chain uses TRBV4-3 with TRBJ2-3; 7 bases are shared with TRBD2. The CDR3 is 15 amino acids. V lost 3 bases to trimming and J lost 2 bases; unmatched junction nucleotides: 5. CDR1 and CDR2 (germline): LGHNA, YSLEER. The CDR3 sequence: CASSQGLTYTDTQYF. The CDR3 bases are TGCGCCAGCAGCCAGGGACTAACCTACACAGATACGCAGTATTTT.

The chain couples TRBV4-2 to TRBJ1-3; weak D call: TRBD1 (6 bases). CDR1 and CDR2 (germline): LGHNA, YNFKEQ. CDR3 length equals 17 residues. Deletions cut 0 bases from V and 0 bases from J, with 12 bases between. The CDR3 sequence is CASSQEWRGPSGNTIYF. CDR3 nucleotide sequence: TGTGCCAGCAGCCAAGAATGGCGGGGGCCCTCTGGAAACACCATATATTTT.

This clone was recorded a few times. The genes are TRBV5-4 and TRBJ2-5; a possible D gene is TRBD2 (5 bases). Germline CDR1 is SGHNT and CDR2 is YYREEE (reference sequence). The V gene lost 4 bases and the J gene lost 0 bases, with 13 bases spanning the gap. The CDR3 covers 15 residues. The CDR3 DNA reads TGTGCCAGCAGCCGCTCCGGAGGAGACCAAGAGACCCAGTACTTC. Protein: CASSRSGGDQETQYF.